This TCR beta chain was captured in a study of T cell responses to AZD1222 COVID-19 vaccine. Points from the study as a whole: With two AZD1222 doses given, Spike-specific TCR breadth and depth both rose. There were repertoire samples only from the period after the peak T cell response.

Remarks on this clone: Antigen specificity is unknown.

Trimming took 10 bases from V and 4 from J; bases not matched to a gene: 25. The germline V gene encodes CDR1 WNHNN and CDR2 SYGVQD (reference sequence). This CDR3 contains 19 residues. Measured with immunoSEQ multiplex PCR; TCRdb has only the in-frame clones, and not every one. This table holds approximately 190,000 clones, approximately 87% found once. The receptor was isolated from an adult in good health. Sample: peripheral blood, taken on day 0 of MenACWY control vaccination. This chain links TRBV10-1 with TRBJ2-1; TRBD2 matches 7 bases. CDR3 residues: CATFSYGGGLGMGYNEQFF. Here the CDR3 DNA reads TGCGCCACCTTCTCGTACGGGGGAGGGCTGGGAATGGGTTACAATGAGCAGTTCTTC.